What follows is one T cell receptor beta chain and its context. This record belongs to a study of blood T cell repertoires in COVID-19. Study summary: Acute-phase and convalescent COVID-19 samples originated in the United States, Italy and Spain. The cDNA or gDNA used as material had been derived from T cells, B-cell-depleted T cells, or PBMCs.

V lost 6 bases, J lost 13 bases, and 19 bases lay in between. This CDR3 region has 14 residues. Germline V gene lookup returns CDR1 MNHEY and CDR2 SMNVEV (reference sequence). Source study methods: Reference gene primer amplification gave estimated nucleated cell counts. Measured with immunoSEQ multiplex PCR; TCRdb has only the in-frame clones, and not every one. V, J and clone size reflect that table, while D and trimming were determined from the DNA. The sample contains 150,000 to 200,000 clones, about 85% of which appear only once. The J gene is TRBJ1-6, the V gene TRBV27, with a tentative D call TRBD1 (5 bases). This clonotype was sampled from a man younger than 30 with acute or convalescent COVID-19. The sample taken for sequencing was peripheral blood. The CDR3 loop is CASRGGGGRSPLHF. CDR3 sequence (DNA): TGTGCCAGCAGGGGGGGAGGTGGGCGGTCCCCCCTCCACTTT.